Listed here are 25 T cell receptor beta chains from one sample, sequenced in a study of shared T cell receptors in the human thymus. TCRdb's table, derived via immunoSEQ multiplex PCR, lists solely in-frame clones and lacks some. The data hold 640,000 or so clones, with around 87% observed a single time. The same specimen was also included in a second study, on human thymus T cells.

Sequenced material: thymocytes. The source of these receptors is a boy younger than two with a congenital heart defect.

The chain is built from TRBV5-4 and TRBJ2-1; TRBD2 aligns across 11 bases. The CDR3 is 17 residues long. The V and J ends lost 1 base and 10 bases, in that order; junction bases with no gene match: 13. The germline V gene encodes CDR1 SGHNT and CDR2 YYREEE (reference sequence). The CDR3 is CASSLWVTSGSAEEQFF. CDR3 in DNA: TGTGCCAGCAGCTTGTGGGTTACTAGCGGGAGTGCGGAGGAGCAGTTCTTC. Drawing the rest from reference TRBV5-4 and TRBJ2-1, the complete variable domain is ETGVTQSPTHLIKTRGQQVTLRCSSQSGHNTVSWYQQALGQGPQFIFQYYREEENGRGNFPPRFSGLQFPNYSSELNVNALELDDSALYLCASSLWVTSGSAEEQFFGPGTRLTVL.

CDR3 bases: TGTGCCAGTAGTATAGCCCCTCGGGTAAACACTGAAGCTTTCTTT. Protein: CASSIAPRVNTEAFF. The rearrangement links TRBV19 to TRBJ1-1; unclear D gene. CDR3 size: 15 residues. Per the germline V gene, CDR1 is LNHDA and CDR2 is SQIVND (reference sequence). V was pared by 1 base and J by 2 bases, with 11 bases between.

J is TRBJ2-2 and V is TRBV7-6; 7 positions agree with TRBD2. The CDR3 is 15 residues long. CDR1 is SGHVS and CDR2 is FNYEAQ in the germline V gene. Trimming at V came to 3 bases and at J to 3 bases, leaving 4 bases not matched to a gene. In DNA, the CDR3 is TGTGCCAGCAGCTTCCTCCTAGCGGACACCGGGGAGCTGTTTTTT. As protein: CASSFLLADTGELFF. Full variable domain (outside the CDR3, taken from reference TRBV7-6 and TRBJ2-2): GAGVSQSPRYKVTKRGQDVALRCDPISGHVSLYWYRQALGQGPEFLTYFNYEAQQDKSGLPNDRFSAERPEGSISTLTIQRTEQRDSAMYRCASSFLLADTGELFFGEGSRLTVL.

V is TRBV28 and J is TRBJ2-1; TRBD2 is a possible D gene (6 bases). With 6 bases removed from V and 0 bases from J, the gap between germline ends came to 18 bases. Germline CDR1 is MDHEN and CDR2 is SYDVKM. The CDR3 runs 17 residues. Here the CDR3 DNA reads TGTGCCAGCAGCATGGGGCTAGCGAATAGCTCCTACAATGAGCAGTTCTTC. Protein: CASSMGLANSSYNEQFF. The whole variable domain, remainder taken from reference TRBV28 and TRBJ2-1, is DVKVTQSSRYLVKRTGEKVFLECVQDMDHENMFWYRQDPGLGLRLIYFSYDVKMKEKGDIPEGYSVSREKKERFSLILESASTNQTSMYLCASSMGLANSSYNEQFFGPGTRLTVL.

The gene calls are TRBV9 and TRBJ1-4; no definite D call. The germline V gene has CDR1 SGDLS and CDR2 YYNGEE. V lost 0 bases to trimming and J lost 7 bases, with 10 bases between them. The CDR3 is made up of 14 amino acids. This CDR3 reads CASSVVGSGEKLFF. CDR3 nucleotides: TGTGCCAGCAGCGTAGTCGGTAGCGGTGAAAAACTGTTTTTT.

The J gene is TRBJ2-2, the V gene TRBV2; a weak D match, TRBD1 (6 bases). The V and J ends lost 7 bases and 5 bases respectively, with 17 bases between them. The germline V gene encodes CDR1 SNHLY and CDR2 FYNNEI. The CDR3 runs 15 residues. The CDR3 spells CASNAALQGTGELFF. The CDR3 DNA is TGTGCCAGCAACGCGGCCTTACAGGGAACCGGGGAGCTGTTTTTT.

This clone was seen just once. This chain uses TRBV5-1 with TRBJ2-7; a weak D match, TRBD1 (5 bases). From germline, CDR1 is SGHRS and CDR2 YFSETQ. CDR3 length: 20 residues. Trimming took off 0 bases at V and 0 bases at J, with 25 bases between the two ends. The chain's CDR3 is CASSLAWSGRGPPSSYEQYF. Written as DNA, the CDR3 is TGCGCCAGCAGCTTGGCCTGGTCCGGTAGGGGTCCACCAAGCTCCTACGAGCAGTACTTC. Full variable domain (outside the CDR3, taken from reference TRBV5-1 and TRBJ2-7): KAGVTQTPRYLIKTRGQQVTLSCSPISGHRSVSWYQQTPGQGLQFLFEYFSETQRNKGNFPGRFSGRQFSNSRSEMNVSTLELGDSALYLCASSLAWSGRGPPSSYEQYFGPGTRLTVT.

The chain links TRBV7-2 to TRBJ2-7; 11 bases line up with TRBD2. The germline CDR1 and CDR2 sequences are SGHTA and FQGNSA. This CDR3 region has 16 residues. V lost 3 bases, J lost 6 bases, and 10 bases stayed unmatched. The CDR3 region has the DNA TGTGCCAGCAGCTTGCCCCGGGGGACTAGCGGTTCCGAGCAGTACTTC. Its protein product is CASSLPRGTSGSEQYF.

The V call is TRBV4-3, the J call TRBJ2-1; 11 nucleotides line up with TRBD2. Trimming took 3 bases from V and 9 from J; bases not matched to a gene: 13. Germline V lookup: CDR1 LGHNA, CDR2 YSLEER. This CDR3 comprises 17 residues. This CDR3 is CASSHAGLAASNGEQFF. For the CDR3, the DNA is TGCGCCAGCAGCCATGCGGGACTAGCGGCCTCGAACGGTGAGCAGTTCTTC.

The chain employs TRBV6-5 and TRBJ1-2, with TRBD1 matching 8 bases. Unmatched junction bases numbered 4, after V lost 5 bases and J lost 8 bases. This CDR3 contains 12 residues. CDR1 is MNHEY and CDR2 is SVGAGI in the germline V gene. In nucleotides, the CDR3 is TGTGCCAGCAGTGGGACAGGAGGCGGCTACACCTTC. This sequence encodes CASSGTGGGYTF.

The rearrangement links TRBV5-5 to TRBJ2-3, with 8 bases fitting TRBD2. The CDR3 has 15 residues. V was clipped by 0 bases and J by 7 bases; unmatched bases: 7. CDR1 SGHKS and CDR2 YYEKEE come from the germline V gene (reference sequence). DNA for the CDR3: TGTGCCAGCAGCTTGGTACCGGGAGGGCCGAATACGCAGTATTTT. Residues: CASSLVPGGPNTQYF. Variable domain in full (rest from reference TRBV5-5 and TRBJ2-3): DAGVTQSPTHLIKTRGQQVTLRCSPISGHKSVSWYQQVLGQGPQFIFQYYEKEERGRGNFPDRFSARQFPNYSSELNVNALLLGDSALYLCASSLVPGGPNTQYFGPGTRLTVL.

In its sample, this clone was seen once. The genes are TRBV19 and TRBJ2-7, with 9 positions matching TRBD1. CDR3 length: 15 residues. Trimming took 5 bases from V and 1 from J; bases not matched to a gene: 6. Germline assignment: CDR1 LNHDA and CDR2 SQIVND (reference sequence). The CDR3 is CASSVRDRASYEQYF. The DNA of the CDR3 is TGTGCCAGTAGTGTCCGGGACAGGGCTTCCTACGAGCAGTACTTC. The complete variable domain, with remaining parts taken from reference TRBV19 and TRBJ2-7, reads DGGITQSPKYLFRKEGQNVTLSCEQNLNHDAMYWYRQDPGQGLRLIYYSQIVNDFQKGDIAEGYSVSREKKESFPLTVTSAQKNPTAFYLCASSVRDRASYEQYFGPGTRLTVT.

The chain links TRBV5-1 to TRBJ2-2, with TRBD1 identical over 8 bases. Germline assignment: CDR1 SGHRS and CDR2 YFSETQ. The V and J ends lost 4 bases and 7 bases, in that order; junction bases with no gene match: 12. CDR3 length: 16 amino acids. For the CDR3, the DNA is TGCGCCAGCAGCGAGGGGACAGGATATGTTTACGGGGAGCTGTTTTTT. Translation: CASSEGTGYVYGELFF.

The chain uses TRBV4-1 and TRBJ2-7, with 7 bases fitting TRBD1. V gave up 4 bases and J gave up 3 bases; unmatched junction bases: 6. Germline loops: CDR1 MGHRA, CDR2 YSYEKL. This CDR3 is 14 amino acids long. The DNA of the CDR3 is TGCGCCAGCAGCCCGATCCGGGACAGCTACGAGCAGTACTTC. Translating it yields CASSPIRDSYEQYF.

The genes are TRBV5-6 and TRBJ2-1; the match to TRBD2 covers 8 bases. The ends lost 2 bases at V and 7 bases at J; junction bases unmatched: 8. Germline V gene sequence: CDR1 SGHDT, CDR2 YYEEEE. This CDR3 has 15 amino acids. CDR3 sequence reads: CASSFRGGNLNEQFF. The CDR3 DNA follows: TGTGCCAGCAGCTTTCGGGGGGGGAATTTAAATGAGCAGTTCTTC.

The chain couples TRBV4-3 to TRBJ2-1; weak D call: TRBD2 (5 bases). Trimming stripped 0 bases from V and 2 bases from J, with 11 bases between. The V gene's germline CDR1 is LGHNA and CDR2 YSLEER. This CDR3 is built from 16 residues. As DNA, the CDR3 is TGCGCCAGCAGCCAAGATGCAACCGGGACCTACAATGAGCAGTTCTTC. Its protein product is CASSQDATGTYNEQFF.

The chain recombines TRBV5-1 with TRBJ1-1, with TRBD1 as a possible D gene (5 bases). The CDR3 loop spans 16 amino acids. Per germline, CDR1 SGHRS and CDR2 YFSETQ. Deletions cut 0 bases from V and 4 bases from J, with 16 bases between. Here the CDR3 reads CASSLAAPLQGTEAFF. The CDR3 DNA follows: TGCGCCAGCAGCTTGGCGGCCCCTTTGCAGGGCACTGAAGCTTTCTTT.

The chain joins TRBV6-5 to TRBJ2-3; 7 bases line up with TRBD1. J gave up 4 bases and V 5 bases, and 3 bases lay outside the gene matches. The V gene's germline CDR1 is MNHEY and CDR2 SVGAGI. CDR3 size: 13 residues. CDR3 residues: CASSGDRADTQYF. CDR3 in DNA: TGTGCCAGCAGTGGAGACAGGGCAGATACGCAGTATTTT.

CDR3 amino acids: CASREVFEKLFF. For the CDR3, the DNA is TGCGCCAGCAGGGAGGTTTTCGAAAAACTGTTTTTT. The V gene is TRBV23-1, the J gene TRBJ1-4; no firm D call. TRBV23-1 is an ORF for which the function is uncertain. This CDR3 has 12 amino acids. V was pared by 6 bases and J by 8 bases, with 10 bases between.

The chain's CDR3 is CASSIGRVDSPLHF. CDR3 in DNA: TGTGCCAGTAGTATAGGGAGGGTTGATTCACCCCTCCACTTT. The chain has TRBV19 and TRBJ1-6, with D unresolved. Germline values: CDR1 LNHDA, CDR2 SQIVND (reference sequence). Deletions cut 1 base from V and 8 bases from J, with 9 bases between. The CDR3 contains 14 residues. Combining the CDR3 with reference TRBV19 and TRBJ1-6 gives the whole variable domain DGGITQSPKYLFRKEGQNVTLSCEQNLNHDAMYWYRQDPGQGLRLIYYSQIVNDFQKGDIAEGYSVSREKKESFPLTVTSAQKNPTAFYLCASSIGRVDSPLHFGNGTRLTVT.

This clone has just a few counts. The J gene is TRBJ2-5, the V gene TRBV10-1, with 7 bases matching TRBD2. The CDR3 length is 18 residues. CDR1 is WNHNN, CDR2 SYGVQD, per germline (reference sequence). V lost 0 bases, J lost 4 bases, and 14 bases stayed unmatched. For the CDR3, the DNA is TGCGCCAGCAGTGAGTCGTCCCGGGGGGTTGAGGGGCTAGAGACCCAGTACTTC. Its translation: CASSESSRGVEGLETQYF.

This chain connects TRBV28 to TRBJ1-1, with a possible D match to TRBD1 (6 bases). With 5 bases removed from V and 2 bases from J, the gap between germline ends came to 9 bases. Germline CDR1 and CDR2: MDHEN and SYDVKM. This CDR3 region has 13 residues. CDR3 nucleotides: TGTGCCAGCAGTAGGGGGGGCAACACTGAAGCTTTCTTT. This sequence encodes CASSRGGNTEAFF.

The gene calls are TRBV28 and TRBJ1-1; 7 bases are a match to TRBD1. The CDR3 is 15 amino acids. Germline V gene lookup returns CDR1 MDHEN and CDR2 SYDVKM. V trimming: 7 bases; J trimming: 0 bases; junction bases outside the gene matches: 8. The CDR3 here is CASTSEGAVNTEAFF. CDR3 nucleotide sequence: TGTGCCAGCACGAGTGAGGGGGCAGTGAACACTGAAGCTTTCTTT.

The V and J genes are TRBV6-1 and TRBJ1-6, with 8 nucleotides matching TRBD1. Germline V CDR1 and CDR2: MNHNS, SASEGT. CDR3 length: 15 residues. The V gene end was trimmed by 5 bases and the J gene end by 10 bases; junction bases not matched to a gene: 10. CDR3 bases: TGTGCCAGCAGTAGGACAGGGACCGAGCGATCACCCCTCCACTTT. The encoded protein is CASSRTGTERSPLHF.

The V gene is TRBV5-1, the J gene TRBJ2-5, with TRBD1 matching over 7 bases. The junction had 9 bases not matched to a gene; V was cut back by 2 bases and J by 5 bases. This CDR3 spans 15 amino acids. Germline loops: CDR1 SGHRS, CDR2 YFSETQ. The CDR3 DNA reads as TGCGCCAGCAGCTTCGGACAGGCCGAGAAGGAGACCCAGTACTTC. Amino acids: CASSFGQAEKETQYF.